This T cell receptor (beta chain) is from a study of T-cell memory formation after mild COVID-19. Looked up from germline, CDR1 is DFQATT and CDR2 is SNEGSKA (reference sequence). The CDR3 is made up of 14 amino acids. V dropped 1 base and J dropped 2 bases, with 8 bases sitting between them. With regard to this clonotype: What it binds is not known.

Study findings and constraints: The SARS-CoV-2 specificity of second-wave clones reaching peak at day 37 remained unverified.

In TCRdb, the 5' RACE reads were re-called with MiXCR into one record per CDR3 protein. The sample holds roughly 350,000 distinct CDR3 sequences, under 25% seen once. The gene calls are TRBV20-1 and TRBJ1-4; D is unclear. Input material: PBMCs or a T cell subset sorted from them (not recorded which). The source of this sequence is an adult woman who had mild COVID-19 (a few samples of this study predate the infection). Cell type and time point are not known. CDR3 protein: CSARVGFTNEKLFF. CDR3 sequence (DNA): TGCAGTGCTAGAGTCGGGTTTACTAATGAAAAACTGTTTTTT.